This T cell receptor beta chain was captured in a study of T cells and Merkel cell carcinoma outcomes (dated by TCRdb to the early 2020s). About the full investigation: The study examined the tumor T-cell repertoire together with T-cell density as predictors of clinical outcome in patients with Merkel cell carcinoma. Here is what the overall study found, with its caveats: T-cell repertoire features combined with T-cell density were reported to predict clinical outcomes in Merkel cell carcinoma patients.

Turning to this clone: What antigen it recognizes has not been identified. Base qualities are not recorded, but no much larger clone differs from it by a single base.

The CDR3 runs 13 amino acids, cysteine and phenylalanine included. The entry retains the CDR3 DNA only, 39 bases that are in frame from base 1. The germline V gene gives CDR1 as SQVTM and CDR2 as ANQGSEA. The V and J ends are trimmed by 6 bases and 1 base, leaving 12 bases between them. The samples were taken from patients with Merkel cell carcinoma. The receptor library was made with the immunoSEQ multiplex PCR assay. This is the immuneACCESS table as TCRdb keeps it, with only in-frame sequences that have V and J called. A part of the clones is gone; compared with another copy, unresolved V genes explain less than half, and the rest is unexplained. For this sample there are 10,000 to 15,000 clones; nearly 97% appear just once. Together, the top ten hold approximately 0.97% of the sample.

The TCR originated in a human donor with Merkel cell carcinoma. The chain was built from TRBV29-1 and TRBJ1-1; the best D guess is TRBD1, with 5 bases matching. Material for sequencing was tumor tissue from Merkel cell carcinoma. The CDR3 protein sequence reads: CSVRATANTEAFF. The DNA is TGCAGCGTAAGGGCGACAGCGAACACTGAAGCTTTCTTT.